These T cell receptor beta chains were read from a single sample in a study of a mutant IDH1 vaccine in newly diagnosed glioma. Clones were read by immunoSEQ multiplex PCR, and TCRdb kept only the in-frame ones, dropping some. The sample lists about 92,000 clones, 83% occurring once. The source was PBMCs, collected from a glioma patient treated with radiotherapy, temozolomide or both. All receptors come from a woman between 45 and 60 years old with glioma. The CDR3 runs from the conserved cysteine through the conserved F or W. The order of the fields is CDR3 DNA, CDR3 protein, V gene, clone size, J gene, D gene. A D gene is named only where the DNA matches it firmly. Only some rows state a clone size, as once, few, many or a class for expanded clones.

TGTGCCAGTAGTACGAGGACTAGCGGGGTTTCCTACGAGCAGTACTTC	CASSTRTSGVSYEQYF	TRBV19	once	TRBJ2-7	TRBD2
TGTGCCAGCAGCCAAGATGGGGCGGGGGGCGGCGGGGATACGCAGTATTTT	CASSQDGAGGGGDTQYF	TRBV4-2	NA	TRBJ2-3	TRBD2
TGTGCCAGCAGCCAGGCGCAGGTGCTGCCTGGAAACACCATATATTTT	CASSQAQVLPGNTIYF	TRBV4-2	NA	TRBJ1-3	NA
TGTGCCAGCAGGGCGGACAGGGGGTGGGGTGAAAAACTGTTTTTT	CASRADRGWGEKLFF	TRBV2	NA	TRBJ1-4	TRBD1
TGCGCCAGCAGCTTGGCCAGGAGTGGCACTGAAGCTTTCTTT	CASSLARSGTEAFF	TRBV5-1	few	TRBJ1-1	NA
TGTGCCAGCAGCCAAGATCAGGGGGGCGGCTACACCTTC	CASSQDQGGGYTF	TRBV4-2	NA	TRBJ1-2	TRBD1
TGTGCCAGCAGCTTGCAGGGTACGGGTGAAGCTTTCTTT	CASSLQGTGEAFF	TRBV7-9	few	TRBJ1-1	NA
TGCAGCGCCGTGGAGGATGGGGAAAAACTGTTTTTT	CSAVEDGEKLFF	TRBV29-1	once	TRBJ1-4	NA
TGCGCCAGCTCTTTTCGCCCGGGACAGGGCGACGGGCAGTACTTC	CASSFRPGQGDGQYF	TRBV5-1	NA	TRBJ2-7	TRBD1
TGTGCCAGCAGCGTAGCCTTGGAATCTGGAAACACCATATATTTT	CASSVALESGNTIYF	TRBV9	NA	TRBJ1-3	NA
TGTGCCAGTAGTATTGCACAGGGAAACACCATATATTTT	CASSIAQGNTIYF	TRBV19	NA	TRBJ1-3	NA
TGCGCCAGCAGTGAGTCGAGCAAGGGGAGCAGCTTC	CASSESSKGSSF	TRBV10-1	once	TRBJ1-2	NA
TGTGCCAGCAGCCGACGTGGGGGGAACACTGAAGCTTTCTTT	CASSRRGGNTEAFF	TRBV4-2	few	TRBJ1-1	NA
TGTGCCAGCAGTGAGGATCCGGGGAGCAATCAGCCCCAGCATTTT	CASSEDPGSNQPQHF	TRBV2	NA	TRBJ1-5	NA
TGTGCCAGCAGTTGGATGGCGGGCACTGAAGCTTTCTTT	CASSWMAGTEAFF	TRBV27	NA	TRBJ1-1	NA
TGTGCCAGCAGCGTATATTTGGGGGGAACCTACGAGCAGTACTTC	CASSVYLGGTYEQYF	TRBV9	NA	TRBJ2-7	NA
TGCGCCAGCAGCTCCAGCGGGGAGACCCAGTACTTC	CASSSSGETQYF	TRBV5-1	NA	TRBJ2-5	NA
TGCGCCAGCAGGGCGACATCCGGGGGAGAGACCCAGTACTTC	CASRATSGGETQYF	TRBV5-1	NA	TRBJ2-5	NA
TGTGCCAGTAGTCCGACAGGGGGGGGAAATTCACCCCTCCACTTT	CASSPTGGGNSPLHF	TRBV19	NA	TRBJ1-6	TRBD1
TGTGCCAGCAGCCCAGGGACTCTAAGCTCCTACGAGCAGTACTTC	CASSPGTLSSYEQYF	TRBV7-6	NA	TRBJ2-7	NA
TGTGCCAGCAGCCCTGGGGACACCGGCAGCACTGAAGCTTTCTTT	CASSPGDTGSTEAFF	TRBV7-9	NA	TRBJ1-1	NA
TGCGCCAGCACCGGACAGGGGAGCACTGAAGCTTTCTTT	CASTGQGSTEAFF	TRBV5-1	NA	TRBJ1-1	TRBD1
TGTGCCAGCAGCTTCGGAGAGACCCAGTACTTC	CASSFGETQYF	TRBV11-2	once	TRBJ2-5	NA
TGTGCCAGCAGCCGCCGGATCGGGGCTACGGATTCACCCCTCCACTTT	CASSRRIGATDSPLHF	TRBV7-2	few	TRBJ1-6	NA
TGTGCCAGCTACGGCGAGGGGAACACTGAAGCTTTCTTT	CASYGEGNTEAFF	TRBV18	NA	TRBJ1-1	NA
TGTGCCAGTAGTAAGGACCTAGCGGGGGGCCGTCAGGAGACCCAGTACTTC	CASSKDLAGGRQETQYF	TRBV19	NA	TRBJ2-5	TRBD2
TGCGCCAGCAGCCAGACGACAGAGACCTACGAGCAGTACTTC	CASSQTTETYEQYF	TRBV5-1	NA	TRBJ2-7	NA
TGTGCCAGCAGCCGTCAACCGGGGGCCCAGAGAATGAACACTGAAGCTTTCTTT	CASSRQPGAQRMNTEAFF	TRBV4-2	NA	TRBJ1-1	NA
TGTGCCAGCAGTTTACAGCATAATTCACCCCTCCACTTT	CASSLQHNSPLHF	TRBV28	NA	TRBJ1-6	NA
TGTGCCAGCAGCTTAAAGAGGGGAGGGAGCGCTGAAGCTTTCTTT	CASSLKRGGSAEAFF	TRBV7-2	few	TRBJ1-1	NA
TGTGCCAGCAGTCCGGGGCAGCCCCAGCATTTT	CASSPGQPQHF	TRBV2	NA	TRBJ1-5	NA
TGTGCCAGCAGTGAAGCCGACAGAGACACAGATACGCAGTATTTT	CASSEADRDTDTQYF	TRBV25-1	NA	TRBJ2-3	NA
TGCGCCAGCAGCTTGATGGGTGGTCAGGAGACCCAGTACTTC	CASSLMGGQETQYF	TRBV5-1	once	TRBJ2-5	NA
TGTGCTACTACTACGGGGGTAGGGGACCAGCCCCAGCATTTT	CATTTGVGDQPQHF	TRBV5-4	NA	TRBJ1-5	NA
TGTGCCAGCAGTTACGACGGGGGCTTTAACAGTGAGCAGTTCTTC	CASSYDGGFNSEQFF	TRBV6-5	NA	TRBJ2-1	NA
TGCGCCAGCCAAGGGAGCTACAGGGACTCACCCCTCCACTTT	CASQGSYRDSPLHF	TRBV4-1	NA	TRBJ1-6	NA
TGTGCCATCAAAGCAGCGGGGGGGGAGACCCAGTACTTC	CAIKAAGGETQYF	TRBV10-3	once	TRBJ2-5	TRBD2
TGCGCCAGCAGCCAAGATTCTAAAGCTAGGCCCGTGTGGCACAATGAGCAGTTCTTC	CASSQDSKARPVWHNEQFF	TRBV4-1	NA	TRBJ2-1	NA
TGTGCCAGCTCGAGCAGGGAAAATCAGCCCCAGCATTTT	CASSSRENQPQHF	TRBV18	NA	TRBJ1-5	NA
TGTGCCAGCAGCTTAGATCCGAACACCGGGGAGCTGTTTTTT	CASSLDPNTGELFF	TRBV11-2	NA	TRBJ2-2	NA
TGTGCCAGCTGGGGGCGCACTGAAGCTTTCTTT	CASWGRTEAFF	TRBV27	few	TRBJ1-1	NA
TGTGCCAGCGCATACAGGGGACCCTACGAGCAGTACTTC	CASAYRGPYEQYF	TRBV27	once	TRBJ2-7	TRBD1
TGTGCCAGCAGAATAGAACTCGATGGGGATACGCAGTATTTT	CASRIELDGDTQYF	TRBV2	NA	TRBJ2-3	NA
TGTGCCAGCAGTGGCTCCAGGTTTTACGAGCAGTACTTC	CASSGSRFYEQYF	TRBV6-1	once	TRBJ2-7	NA
TGTGCCAGCAGCTTAGATAATCAGCCCCAGCATTTT	CASSLDNQPQHF	TRBV7-2	few	TRBJ1-5	NA
TGCGCCAGCAGCCAACATAGAGGGATAAGGGCTGAGAACTACGAGCAGTACTTC	CASSQHRGIRAENYEQYF	TRBV4-1	NA	TRBJ2-7	NA
TGTGCCAGCAGCGCGACTAGCGGAAATTACAATGAGCAGTTCTTC	CASSATSGNYNEQFF	TRBV7-2	NA	TRBJ2-1	TRBD2
TGTGCCAGCAGACAGACGGTCTCCTATAATTCACCCCTCCACTTT	CASRQTVSYNSPLHF	TRBV5-4	NA	TRBJ1-6	NA
TGTGCCAGCAACTCGGGTTCCGGGGAGCTGTTTTTT	CASNSGSGELFF	TRBV9	once	TRBJ2-2	NA
TGTGCCAGCAGTTTTCGTAGCTCCTACGAGCAGTACTTC	CASSFRSSYEQYF	TRBV27	NA	TRBJ2-7	NA
TGTGCCAGCAGCTTACGCGGGGGGACCGGGGAGCTGTTTTTT	CASSLRGGTGELFF	TRBV14	NA	TRBJ2-2	TRBD2
TGTGCCAGCAGCCAGGTCTCCGGGACAGCAGGAAACACCATATATTTT	CASSQVSGTAGNTIYF	TRBV28	NA	TRBJ1-3	TRBD1